The present T cell receptor (beta chain) was sequenced within a study of patients and donors after allogeneic stem cell transplantation. In this sample, this clonotype turned up many times. TCRdb re-derived calls from the RT-PCR reads in MiXCR, one entry per CDR3 protein. Altogether about 110,000 distinct CDR3 sequences are present, roughly 35% being singletons, with the ten largest covering around 30%. The length of the CDR3 is 14 residues. The trim removed 3 bases at V and 4 bases at J, leaving 4 bases unmatched. Germline V lookup: CDR1 LGHNA, CDR2 YSLEER. The TCR was taken from a human donor who was either an allogeneic HSCT recipient or a stem cell or donor lymphocyte infusion donor (not recorded which). It is not recorded whose cells these are; they may come from a transplant donor. The chain combines TRBV4-3 with TRBJ1-2, with 8 bases that match TRBD1. The sequenced sample was blood, either unsorted or a sorted T cell fraction (not recorded which). The CDR3 DNA is TGCGCCAGCAGCCATGGACAGGGTGGCTATGGCTACACCTTC. Its translation is CASSHGQGGYGYTF.